This is a list of T cell receptor beta chains from one sample in a study of T cells in localized non-small cell lung cancer. Using immunoSEQ multiplex PCR, the repertoire was profiled, and TCRdb retains in-frame clones only, with some absent. The sample contains approximately 7,100 clones, about 90% of which appear only once. The input for sequencing was peripheral blood mononuclear cells, taken before any cancer treatment. These TCRs come from a male donor at least 60 years old with stage II lung adenocarcinoma. Each CDR3 is given with its conserved first and last residue. Each record gives: D gene, clone size, V gene, J gene, CDR3 DNA, CDR3 protein. The D gene is left open where the match is weak. The size entry is marked missing in some rows and otherwise reads once, few, many or a size class.

D: TRBD1
size: -
V: TRBV9
J: TRBJ2-7
DNA: TGTGCCAGCAGTTTTTCCGGGGACAGGGAGTTCGGCGAGCAGTACTTC
CDR3: CASSFSGDREFGEQYF

D: -
size: -
V: TRBV5-5
J: TRBJ1-3
DNA: TGTGCCAGCAGCCGACACGAAATTGGGGGCAGCTCTGGAAACACCATATATTTT
CDR3: CASSRHEIGGSSGNTIYF

D: -
size: -
V: TRBV14
J: TRBJ1-1
DNA: TGTGCCAGCAGCCCAGTGGGCAGGCACTACGTGAACACTGAAGCTTTCTTT
CDR3: CASSPVGRHYVNTEAFF

D: -
size: -
V: TRBV4-3
J: TRBJ1-1
DNA: TGCGCCAGCAGCCAAACCCACGAGGGTTGGACTGAAGCTTTCTTT
CDR3: CASSQTHEGWTEAFF

D: -
size: -
V: TRBV18
J: TRBJ1-1
DNA: TGTGCCAGCTCACCACCGAACAGGGTCGAAACTGAAGCTTTCTTT
CDR3: CASSPPNRVETEAFF

D: TRBD1
size: -
V: TRBV2
J: TRBJ2-2
DNA: TGTGCCAGCAGGATCCCAACAGGGGGCCACACCGGGGAGCTGTTTTTT
CDR3: CASRIPTGGHTGELFF

D: -
size: -
V: TRBV7-2
J: TRBJ2-7
DNA: TGTGCCAGCAGCTTAGTTGGGGCATGGCAGGGCAGCTCCTACGAGCAGTACTTC
CDR3: CASSLVGAWQGSSYEQYF

D: -
size: -
V: TRBV7-9
J: TRBJ1-5
DNA: TGTGCCAGCAGCCCACCCGGGGGCCAAAATCAGCCCCAGCATTTT
CDR3: CASSPPGGQNQPQHF

D: -
size: -
V: TRBV10-3
J: TRBJ1-1
DNA: TGTGCCATCACTGCTATTCCCTTGGGTACTGAAGCTTTCTTT
CDR3: CAITAIPLGTEAFF

D: -
size: -
V: TRBV6-5
J: TRBJ2-1
DNA: TGTGCCGTCCGGGACTCGCTTAATGAGCAGTTCTTC
CDR3: CAVRDSLNEQFF

D: -
size: -
V: TRBV5-6
J: TRBJ1-3
DNA: TGTGCCAGCAGCTTGGCGGGACATAGGTCGGGAAACACCATATATTTT
CDR3: CASSLAGHRSGNTIYF

D: -
size: -
V: TRBV7-9
J: TRBJ1-4
DNA: TGTGCCAGCAGCTATATTCGGGGGGACGGAAAACTGTTTTTT
CDR3: CASSYIRGDGKLFF

D: TRBD1
size: -
V: TRBV10-2
J: TRBJ2-1
DNA: TGCGCCAGCAGCCCGGGACAGGGTCCTCGTGAGCAGTTCTTC
CDR3: CASSPGQGPREQFF

D: -
size: -
V: TRBV6-4
J: TRBJ2-3
DNA: TGTGCCAGCAGTACTCCCCGATACACAGATACGCAGTATTTT
CDR3: CASSTPRYTDTQYF

D: -
size: -
V: TRBV9
J: TRBJ1-2
DNA: TGTGCCAGCAGCATCCACCCCTCTAACTATGGCTACACCTTC
CDR3: CASSIHPSNYGYTF

D: -
size: -
V: TRBV18
J: TRBJ1-1
DNA: TGTGCCAGCGCGGGGAGGTTTGGATCCAGTGAAGCTTTCTTT
CDR3: CASAGRFGSSEAFF

D: -
size: -
V: TRBV18
J: TRBJ1-3
DNA: TGTGCCAGCTCACCCAACGCAGGGAACTCTGGAAACACCATATATTTT
CDR3: CASSPNAGNSGNTIYF

D: TRBD2
size: once
V: TRBV4-3
J: TRBJ2-2
DNA: TGCGCCAGCAGCCAAGATCCGGGACTAGCGGGGGCCTTTAACACCGGGGAGCTGTTTTTT
CDR3: CASSQDPGLAGAFNTGELFF

D: -
size: -
V: TRBV5-4
J: TRBJ1-2
DNA: TGTGCCAGCAGCTTTGGAACACCAACGGGCTACACCTTC
CDR3: CASSFGTPTGYTF

D: -
size: -
V: TRBV30
J: TRBJ1-2
DNA: TGTGCCTGGAGTGTACAGAACTATGGCTACACCTTC
CDR3: CAWSVQNYGYTF

D: -
size: -
V: TRBV5-6
J: TRBJ1-5
DNA: TGTGCCAGCAGCTTTGGCGGGGGGTTGCCGTTCCAGCCCCAGCATTTT
CDR3: CASSFGGGLPFQPQHF

D: TRBD2
size: -
V: TRBV19
J: TRBJ2-5
DNA: TGTGCCAGTATGGCGGGGGGGGGAGAGACCCAGTACTTC
CDR3: CASMAGGGETQYF

D: -
size: -
V: TRBV4-3
J: TRBJ1-4
DNA: TGCGCCAGCAGCCAAGCGGGGACATCTCGCACAACTAATGAAAAACTGTTTTTT
CDR3: CASSQAGTSRTTNEKLFF

D: TRBD1
size: once
V: TRBV11-2
J: TRBJ1-2
DNA: TGTGCCAGCAGCCTCTTACAGGGGGCTAACTATGGCTACACCTTC
CDR3: CASSLLQGANYGYTF

D: -
size: -
V: TRBV5-4
J: TRBJ2-2
DNA: TGTGCCAGCGCACGGGAACAGGCCGGGGAGCTGTTTTTT
CDR3: CASAREQAGELFF

D: TRBD2
size: -
V: TRBV5-1
J: TRBJ2-5
DNA: TGCGCCAGCAGCTTGGGGACGGGGGGAGAGACCCAGTACTTC
CDR3: CASSLGTGGETQYF

D: -
size: -
V: TRBV9
J: TRBJ1-4
DNA: TGTGCCAGCAGCGGGACAGAGAATGAAAAACTGTTTTTT
CDR3: CASSGTENEKLFF

D: -
size: -
V: TRBV7-2
J: TRBJ1-4
DNA: TGTGCCAGCAGCTCCGATGGGGAAAAACTGTTTTTT
CDR3: CASSSDGEKLFF

D: -
size: -
V: TRBV7-2
J: TRBJ2-7
DNA: TGTGCCAGCAGCTTAGCGGGAGGCGAGCAGTACTTC
CDR3: CASSLAGGEQYF

D: -
size: -
V: TRBV7-9
J: TRBJ2-6
DNA: TGTGCCAGCCCGGGCTCAGGGGCCAACGTCCTGACTTTC
CDR3: CASPGSGANVLTF